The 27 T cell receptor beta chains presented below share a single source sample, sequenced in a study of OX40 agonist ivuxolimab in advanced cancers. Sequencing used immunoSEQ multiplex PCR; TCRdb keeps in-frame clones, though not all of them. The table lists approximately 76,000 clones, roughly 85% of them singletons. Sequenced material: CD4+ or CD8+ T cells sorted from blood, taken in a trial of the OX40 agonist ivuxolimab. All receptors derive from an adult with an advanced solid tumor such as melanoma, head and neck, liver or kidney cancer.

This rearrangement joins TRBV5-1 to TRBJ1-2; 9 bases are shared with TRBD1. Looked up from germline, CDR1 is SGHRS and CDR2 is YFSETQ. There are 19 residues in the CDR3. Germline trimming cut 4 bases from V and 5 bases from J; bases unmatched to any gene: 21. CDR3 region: CASSLRGRPGTGPQYGYTF. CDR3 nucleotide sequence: TGCGCCAGCAGCCTGCGCGGGAGACCCGGGACAGGGCCTCAATATGGCTACACCTTC.

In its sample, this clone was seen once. CDR3 sequence (DNA): TGTGCCAGCAGCTTGGGGACAGGGGAATACGAGCAGTACTTC. It translates to CASSLGTGEYEQYF. The chain recombines TRBV7-2 with TRBJ2-7, with 10 bases lining up with TRBD1. With V trimmed by 3 bases and J by 4 bases, 3 bases remained unmatched. The CDR3 contains 14 residues. Germline V gene sequence: CDR1 SGHTA, CDR2 FQGNSA.

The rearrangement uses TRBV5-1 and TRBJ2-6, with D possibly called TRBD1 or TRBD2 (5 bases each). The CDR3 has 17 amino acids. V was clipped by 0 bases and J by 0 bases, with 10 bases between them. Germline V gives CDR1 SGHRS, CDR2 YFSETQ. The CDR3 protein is CASSLAGTNSGANVLTF. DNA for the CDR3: TGCGCCAGCAGCTTGGCCGGGACCAACTCTGGGGCCAACGTCCTGACTTTC.

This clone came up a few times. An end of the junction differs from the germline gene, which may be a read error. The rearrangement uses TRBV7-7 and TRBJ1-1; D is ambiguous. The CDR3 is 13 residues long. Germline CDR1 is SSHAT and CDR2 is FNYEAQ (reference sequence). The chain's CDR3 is CASSLSENTEAFF. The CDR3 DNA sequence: TGTGCTAGCAGCTTATCCGAAAACACTGAAGCTTTCTTT.

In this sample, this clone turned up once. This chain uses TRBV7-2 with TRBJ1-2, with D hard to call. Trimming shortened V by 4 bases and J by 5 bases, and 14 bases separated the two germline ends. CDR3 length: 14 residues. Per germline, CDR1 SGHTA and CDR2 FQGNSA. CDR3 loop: CASSSLGSRYGYTF. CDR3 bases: TGTGCCAGCAGCTCCCTTGGGAGCCGGTATGGCTACACCTTC.

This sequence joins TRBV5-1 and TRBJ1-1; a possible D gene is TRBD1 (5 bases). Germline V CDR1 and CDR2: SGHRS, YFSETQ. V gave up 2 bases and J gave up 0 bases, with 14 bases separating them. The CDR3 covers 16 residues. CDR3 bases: TGCGCCAGCAGCTTCTCAGGGCCCCCAATGAACACTGAAGCTTTCTTT. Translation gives CASSFSGPPMNTEAFF.

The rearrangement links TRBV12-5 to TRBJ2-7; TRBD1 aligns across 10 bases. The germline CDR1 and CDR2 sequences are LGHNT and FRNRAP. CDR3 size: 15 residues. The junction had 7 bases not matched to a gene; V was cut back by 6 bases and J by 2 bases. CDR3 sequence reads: CASGKGQGTTYEQYF. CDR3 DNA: TGTGCTAGTGGAAAGGGACAGGGGACAACCTACGAGCAGTACTTC.

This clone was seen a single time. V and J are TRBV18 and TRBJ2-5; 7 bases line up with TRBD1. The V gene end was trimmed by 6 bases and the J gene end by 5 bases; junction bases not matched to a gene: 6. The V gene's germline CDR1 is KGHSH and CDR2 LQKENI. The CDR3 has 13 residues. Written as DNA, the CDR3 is TGTGCCAGCTCCCGAGGACAGGCCGAGACCCAGTACTTC. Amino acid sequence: CASSRGQAETQYF.

CDR3 region: CASSSAGAYAQHF. CDR3 coding DNA: TGTGCCAGCAGCTCTGCGGGGGCCTACGCCCAGCATTTT. The chain is built from TRBV6-5 and TRBJ1-5, with D perhaps TRBD1 (6 bases). The germline V gene has CDR1 MNHEY and CDR2 SVGAGI. The CDR3 spans 13 residues. V was clipped by 6 bases and J by 11 bases, with 17 bases between them.

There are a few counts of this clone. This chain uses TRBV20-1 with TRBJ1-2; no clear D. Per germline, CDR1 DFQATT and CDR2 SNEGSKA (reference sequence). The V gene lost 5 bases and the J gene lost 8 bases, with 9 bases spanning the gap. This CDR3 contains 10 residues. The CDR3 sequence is CSAFSSGYTF. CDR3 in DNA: TGCAGTGCTTTCTCTTCCGGCTACACCTTC.

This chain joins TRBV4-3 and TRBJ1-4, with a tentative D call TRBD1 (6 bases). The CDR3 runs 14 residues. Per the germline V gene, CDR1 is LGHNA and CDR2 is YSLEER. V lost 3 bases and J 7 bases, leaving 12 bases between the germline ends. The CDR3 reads CASSQRTAGEKLFF. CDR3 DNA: TGCGCCAGCAGCCAGAGGACAGCGGGTGAAAAACTGTTTTTT.

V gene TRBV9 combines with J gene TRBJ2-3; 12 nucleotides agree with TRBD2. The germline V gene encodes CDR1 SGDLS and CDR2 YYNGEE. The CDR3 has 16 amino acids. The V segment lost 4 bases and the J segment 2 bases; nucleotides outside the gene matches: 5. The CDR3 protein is CASSPRTSGATDTQYF. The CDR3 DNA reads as TGTGCCAGCAGCCCCCGGACTAGCGGGGCCACAGATACGCAGTATTTT.

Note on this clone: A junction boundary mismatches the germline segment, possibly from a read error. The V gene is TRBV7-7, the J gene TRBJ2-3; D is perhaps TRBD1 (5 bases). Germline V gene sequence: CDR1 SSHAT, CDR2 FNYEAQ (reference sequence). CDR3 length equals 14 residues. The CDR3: CASSFRAFTDTQYF. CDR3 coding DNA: TGTGCTAGCAGCTTCAGGGCCTTCACAGATACGCAGTATTTT. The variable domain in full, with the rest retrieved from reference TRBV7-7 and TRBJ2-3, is GAGVSQSPRYKVTKRGQDVTLRCDPISSHATLYWYQQALGQGPEFLTYFNYEAQPDKSGLPSDRFSAERPEGSISTLTIQRTEQRDSAMYRCASSFRAFTDTQYFGPGTRLTVL.

The DNA for the CDR3 is TGTGCCAGCCGGGGGGACCCCTACGAGCAGTACTTC. Its protein is CASRGDPYEQYF. The V and J genes are TRBV7-2 and TRBJ2-7, with 7 positions matching TRBD2. The ends lost 8 bases at V and 2 bases at J; junction bases unmatched: 3. CDR3 length: 12 amino acids. Per the germline V gene, CDR1 is SGHTA and CDR2 is FQGNSA.

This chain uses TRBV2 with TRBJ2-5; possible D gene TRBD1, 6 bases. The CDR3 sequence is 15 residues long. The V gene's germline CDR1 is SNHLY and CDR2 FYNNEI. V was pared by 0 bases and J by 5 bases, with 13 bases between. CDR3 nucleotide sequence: TGTGCCAGCAGTGAAGCGCTTCAGGGGATGGAGACCCAGTACTTC. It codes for CASSEALQGMETQYF. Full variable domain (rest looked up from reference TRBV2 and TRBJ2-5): EPEVTQTPSHQVTQMGQEVILRCVPISNHLYFYWYRQILGQKVEFLVSFYNNEISEKSEIFDDQFSVERPDGSNFTLKIRSTKLEDSAMYFCASSEALQGMETQYFGPGTRLLVL.

In DNA, the CDR3 is TGTGCCAGCAGTCCAGGGGGCCTCGGATACAATGAGCAGTTCTTC. Encoded protein: CASSPGGLGYNEQFF. The chain joins TRBV6-5 to TRBJ2-1; 8 nucleotides match TRBD1. CDR1 is MNHEY, CDR2 SVGAGI, per germline. The CDR3 sequence is 15 residues long. V dropped 5 bases and J dropped 4; count of bases not matched to a gene: 7.

CDR3 amino acids: CASSVRGYGYTF. The CDR3 DNA is TGTGCCAGCAGTGTTCGGGGATATGGCTACACCTTC. The chain links TRBV2 to TRBJ1-2; D gene ambiguous. Germline loops: CDR1 SNHLY, CDR2 FYNNEI. The length of the CDR3 is 12 residues. V was pared by 4 bases and J by 5 bases, with 8 bases between.

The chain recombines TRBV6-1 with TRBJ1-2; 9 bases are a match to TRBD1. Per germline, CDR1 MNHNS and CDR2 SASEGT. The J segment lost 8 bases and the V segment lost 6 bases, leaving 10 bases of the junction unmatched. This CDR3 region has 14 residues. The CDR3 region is CASRLRQGDDGYTF. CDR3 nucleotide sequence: TGTGCCAGCAGACTAAGACAGGGGGATGACGGCTACACCTTC.

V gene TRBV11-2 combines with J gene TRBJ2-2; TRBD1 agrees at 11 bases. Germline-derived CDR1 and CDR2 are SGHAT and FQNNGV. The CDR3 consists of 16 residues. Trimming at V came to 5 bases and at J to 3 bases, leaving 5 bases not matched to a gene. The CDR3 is CASSPRTGGDTGELFF. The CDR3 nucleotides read TGTGCCAGCAGCCCCCGGACAGGGGGCGACACCGGGGAGCTGTTTTTT.

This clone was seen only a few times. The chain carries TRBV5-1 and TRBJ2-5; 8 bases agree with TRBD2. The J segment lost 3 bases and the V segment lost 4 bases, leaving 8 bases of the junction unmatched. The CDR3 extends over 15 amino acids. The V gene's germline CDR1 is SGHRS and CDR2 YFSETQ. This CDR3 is CASSPTPGGEETQYF. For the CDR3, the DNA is TGCGCCAGCAGCCCCACTCCGGGAGGGGAAGAGACCCAGTACTTC.

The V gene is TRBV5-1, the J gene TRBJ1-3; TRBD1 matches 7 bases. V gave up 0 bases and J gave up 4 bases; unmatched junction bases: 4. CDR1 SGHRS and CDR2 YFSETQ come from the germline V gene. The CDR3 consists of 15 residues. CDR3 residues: CASSLGQGWGNTIYF. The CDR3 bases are TGCGCCAGCAGCTTGGGACAGGGATGGGGAAACACCATATATTTT.

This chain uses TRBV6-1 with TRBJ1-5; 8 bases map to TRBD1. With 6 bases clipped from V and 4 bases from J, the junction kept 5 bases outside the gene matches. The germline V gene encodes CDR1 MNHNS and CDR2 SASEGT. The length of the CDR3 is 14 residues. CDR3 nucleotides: TGTGCCAGCAGCGCCGGACAGGGAAATCAGCCCCAGCATTTT. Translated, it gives CASSAGQGNQPQHF.

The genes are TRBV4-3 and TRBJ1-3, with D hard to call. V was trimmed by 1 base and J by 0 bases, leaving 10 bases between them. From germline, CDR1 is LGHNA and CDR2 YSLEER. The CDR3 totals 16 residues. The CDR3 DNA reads TGCGCCAGCAGCCAAGGGTTCGGGGTCTCTGGAAACACCATATATTTT. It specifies CASSQGFGVSGNTIYF.

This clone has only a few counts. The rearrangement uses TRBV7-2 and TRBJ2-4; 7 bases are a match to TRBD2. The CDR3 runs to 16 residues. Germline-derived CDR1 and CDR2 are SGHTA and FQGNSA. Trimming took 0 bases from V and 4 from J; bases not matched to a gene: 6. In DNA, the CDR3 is TGTGCCAGCAGCTTAGCGTGGGCGGGGGTAAAAAACATTCAGTACTTC. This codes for CASSLAWAGVKNIQYF.

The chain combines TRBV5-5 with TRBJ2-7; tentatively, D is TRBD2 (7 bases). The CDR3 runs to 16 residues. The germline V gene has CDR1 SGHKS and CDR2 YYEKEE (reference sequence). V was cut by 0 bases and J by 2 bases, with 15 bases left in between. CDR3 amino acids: CASSLEGGAPTYEQYF. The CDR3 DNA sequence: TGTGCCAGCAGCTTGGAGGGGGGGGCCCCTACCTACGAGCAGTACTTC. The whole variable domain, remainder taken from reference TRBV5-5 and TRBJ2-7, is DAGVTQSPTHLIKTRGQQVTLRCSPISGHKSVSWYQQVLGQGPQFIFQYYEKEERGRGNFPDRFSARQFPNYSSELNVNALLLGDSALYLCASSLEGGAPTYEQYFGPGTRLTVT.

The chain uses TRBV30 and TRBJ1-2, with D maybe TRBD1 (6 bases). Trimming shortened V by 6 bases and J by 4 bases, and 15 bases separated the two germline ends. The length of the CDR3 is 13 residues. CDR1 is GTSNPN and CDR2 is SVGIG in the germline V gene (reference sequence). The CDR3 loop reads CACILQGGYGYTF. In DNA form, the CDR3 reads TGTGCCTGCATTCTACAGGGCGGCTATGGCTACACCTTC.

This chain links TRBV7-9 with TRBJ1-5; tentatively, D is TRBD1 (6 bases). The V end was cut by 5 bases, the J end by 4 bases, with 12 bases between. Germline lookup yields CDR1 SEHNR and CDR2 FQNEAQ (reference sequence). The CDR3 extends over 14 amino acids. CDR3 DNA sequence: TGTGCCAGCAGCCCTAGGGGGGCGAATCAGCCCCAGCATTTT. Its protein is CASSPRGANQPQHF.